A single sample gave rise to the 5 T cell receptor beta chains below, sequenced in a study of CD8 T cells in Susac syndrome. An amount of RNA that ranged from roughly 0.45 to 1 ug was reverse transcribed with random hexamers. TCRdb fed the immunoSEQ multiplex PCR reads into MiXCR, producing one record per CDR3 protein. This repertoire shows 400,000 or so distinct CDR3 sequences, roughly 85% found once; its top ten account for approximately 0.12%. What was sequenced was CD8+ T cells from PBMCs. The origin of the receptors is a human donor with multiple sclerosis.

The chain couples TRBV5-5 to TRBJ1-6; D ambiguous. The germline V gene has CDR1 SGHKS and CDR2 YYEKEE (reference sequence). The CDR3 sequence is 15 residues long. Trimming stripped 1 base from V and 6 bases from J, with 11 bases between. In DNA form, the CDR3 reads TGTGCCAGCAGCTTGTTTGCTGCGGTTAATTCACCCCTCCACTTT. The encoded protein is CASSLFAAVNSPLHF.

Turning to this clonotype: Germline is not matched at one junction end, which may reflect a read error. V and J are TRBV6-5 and TRBJ2-7, with 8 bases matching TRBD2. The CDR3 length is 14 residues. Germline assignment: CDR1 MNHEY and CDR2 SVGAGI. The CDR3 loop reads CANSYGGGPYEQYF. CDR3 nucleotides: TGTGCCAACAGTTACGGGGGGGGTCCCTACGAGCAGTACTTC.

The V call is TRBV7-6, the J call TRBJ2-2, with no clear D. Germline values: CDR1 SGHVS, CDR2 FNYEAQ. This CDR3 comprises 17 residues. The V end lost 5 bases, the J end lost 2 bases, and 18 bases lay between the germline ends. CDR3: CASSPSPVSVNTGELFF. Here the CDR3 DNA reads TGTGCCAGCAGCCCTTCCCCTGTGAGCGTAAACACCGGGGAGCTGTTTTTT.

The rearrangement uses TRBV9 and TRBJ2-1; D might be TRBD1 (6 bases). Germline CDR1 and CDR2: SGDLS and YYNGEE. V lost 4 bases to trimming and J lost 7 bases, with 27 bases between them. This CDR3 spans 18 amino acids. Here the CDR3 DNA reads TGTGCCAGCAGCCCCCAATCGGTGAGACCGGGACACGGGAATGAGCAGTTCTTC. It specifies CASSPQSVRPGHGNEQFF. The full variable domain, completed using reference TRBV9 and TRBJ2-1, is DSGVTQTPKHLITATGQRVTLRCSPRSGDLSVYWYQQSLDQGLQFLIQYYNGEERAKGNILERFSAQQFPDLHSELNLSSLELGDSALYFCASSPQSVRPGHGNEQFFGPGTRLTVL.

The CDR3 loop reads CAWDSTSYEQYF. CDR3 in DNA: TGTGCCTGGGACTCTACCTCCTACGAGCAGTACTTC. The chain is built from TRBV30 and TRBJ2-7; D is unclear. Trimming took 5 bases from V and 0 from J, leaving 8 bases between them. Germline loops: CDR1 GTSNPN, CDR2 SVGIG (reference sequence). The CDR3 spans 12 residues.